This T cell receptor (beta chain) was recovered during a study of blood T cells in healthy people across ages. About this clonotype itself: This may be a read error, as it is one base from a much larger clone.

V was clipped by 7 bases and J by 4 bases, with 18 bases between them. This CDR3 comprises 15 residues. Combining a sample-barcoded 5' primer with a J-beta primer mix, a second PCR ran for 7 to 11 cycles. TCRdb processed the 5' RACE reads anew with MiXCR; each CDR3 protein has one entry. Among approximately 810,000 distinct CDR3 sequences, about 28% were seen once, and the ten largest hold approximately 15%. This chain joins TRBV12-3 or TRBV12-4 and TRBJ2-3; maybe TRBD1 (6 bases). Sequenced: blood. The source of this sequence is an elderly woman in good health. CDR3 nucleotide sequence: TGTGCCAGCATACAGGGCGGAGGCGGCGCAGATACGCAGTATTTT. Its translation: CASIQGGGGADTQYF.